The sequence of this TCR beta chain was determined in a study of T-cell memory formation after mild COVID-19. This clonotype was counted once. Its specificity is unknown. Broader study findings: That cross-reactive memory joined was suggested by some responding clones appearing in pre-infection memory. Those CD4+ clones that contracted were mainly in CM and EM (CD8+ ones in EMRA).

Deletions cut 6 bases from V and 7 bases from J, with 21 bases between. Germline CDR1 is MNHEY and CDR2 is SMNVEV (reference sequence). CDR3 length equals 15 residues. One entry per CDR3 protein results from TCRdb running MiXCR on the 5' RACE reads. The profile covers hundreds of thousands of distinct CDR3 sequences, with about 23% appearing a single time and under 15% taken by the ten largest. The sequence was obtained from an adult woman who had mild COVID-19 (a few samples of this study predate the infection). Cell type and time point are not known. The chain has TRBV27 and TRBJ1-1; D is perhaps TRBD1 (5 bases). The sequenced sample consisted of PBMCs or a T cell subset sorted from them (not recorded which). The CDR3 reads CASRRSEGLGSEAFF. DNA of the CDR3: TGTGCCAGCAGACGCTCAGAGGGGCTTGGGAGTGAAGCTTTCTTT.